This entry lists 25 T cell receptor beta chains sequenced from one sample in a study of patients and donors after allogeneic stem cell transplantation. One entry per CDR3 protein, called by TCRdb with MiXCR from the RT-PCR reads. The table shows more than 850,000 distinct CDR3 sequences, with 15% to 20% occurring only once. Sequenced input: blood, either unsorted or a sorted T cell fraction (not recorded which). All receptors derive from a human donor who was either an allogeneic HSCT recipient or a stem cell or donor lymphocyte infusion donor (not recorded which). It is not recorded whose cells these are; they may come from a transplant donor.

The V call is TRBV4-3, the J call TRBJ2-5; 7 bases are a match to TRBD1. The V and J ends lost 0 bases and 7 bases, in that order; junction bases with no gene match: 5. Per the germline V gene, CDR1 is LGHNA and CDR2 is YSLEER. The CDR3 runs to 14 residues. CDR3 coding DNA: TGCGCCAGCAGCCAAGATGACAGACAGGGGACCCAGTACTTC. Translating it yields CASSQDDRQGTQYF.

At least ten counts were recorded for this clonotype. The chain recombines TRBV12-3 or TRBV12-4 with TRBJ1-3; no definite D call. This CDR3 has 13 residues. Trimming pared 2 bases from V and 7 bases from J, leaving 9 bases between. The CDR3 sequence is CASSLTAGNTIYF. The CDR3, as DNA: TGTGCCAGCAGTTTAACCGCCGGGAACACCATATATTTT.

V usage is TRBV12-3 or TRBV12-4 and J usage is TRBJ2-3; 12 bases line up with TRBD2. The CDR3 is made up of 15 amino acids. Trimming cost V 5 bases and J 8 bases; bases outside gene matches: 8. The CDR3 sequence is CASSPLPSGGGTQYF. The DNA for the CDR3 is TGTGCCAGCAGTCCCCTCCCTAGCGGGGGGGGTACGCAGTATTTT.

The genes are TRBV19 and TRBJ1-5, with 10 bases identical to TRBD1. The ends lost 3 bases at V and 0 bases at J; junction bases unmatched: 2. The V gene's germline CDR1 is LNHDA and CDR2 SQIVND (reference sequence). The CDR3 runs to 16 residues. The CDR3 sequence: CASSIWTGGSNQPQHF. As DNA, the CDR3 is TGTGCCAGTAGTATTTGGACAGGGGGTAGCAATCAGCCCCAGCATTTT.

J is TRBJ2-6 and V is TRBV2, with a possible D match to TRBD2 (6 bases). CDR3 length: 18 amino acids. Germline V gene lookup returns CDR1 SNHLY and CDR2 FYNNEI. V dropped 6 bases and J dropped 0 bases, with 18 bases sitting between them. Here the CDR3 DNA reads TGTGCCAGCAGGCGAGCGGGCATACGGAGCTCTGGGGCCAACGTCCTGACTTTC. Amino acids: CASRRAGIRSSGANVLTF.

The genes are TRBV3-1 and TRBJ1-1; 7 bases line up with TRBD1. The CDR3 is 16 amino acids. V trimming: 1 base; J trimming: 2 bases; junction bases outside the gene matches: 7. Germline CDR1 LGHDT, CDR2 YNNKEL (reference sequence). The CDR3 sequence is CASSQGGWDRNTEAFF. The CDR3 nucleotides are TGTGCCAGCAGCCAAGGAGGGTGGGACAGAAACACTGAAGCTTTCTTT.

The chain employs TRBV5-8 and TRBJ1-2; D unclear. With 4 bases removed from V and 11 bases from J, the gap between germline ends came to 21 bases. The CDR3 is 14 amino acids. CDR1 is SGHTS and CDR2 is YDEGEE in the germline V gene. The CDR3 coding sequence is TGTGCCAGCAGCCCCCAGCGCGAGACGGGTCGTTACACCTTC. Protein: CASSPQRETGRYTF. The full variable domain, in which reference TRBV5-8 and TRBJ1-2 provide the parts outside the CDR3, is EAGVTQSPTHLIKTRGQQATLRCSPISGHTSVYWYQQALGLGLQFLLWYDEGEERNRGNFPPRFSGRQFPNYSSELNVNALELEDSALYLCASSPQRETGRYTFGSGTRLTVV.

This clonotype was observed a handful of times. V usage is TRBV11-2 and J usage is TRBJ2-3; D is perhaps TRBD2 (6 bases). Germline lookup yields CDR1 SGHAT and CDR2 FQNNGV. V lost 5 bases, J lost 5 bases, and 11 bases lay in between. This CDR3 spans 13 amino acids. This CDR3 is CASSQIAVDTQYF. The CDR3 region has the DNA TGTGCCAGCAGCCAGATAGCGGTAGATACGCAGTATTTT. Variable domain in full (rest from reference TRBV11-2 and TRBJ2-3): EAGVAQSPRYKIIEKRQSVAFWCNPISGHATLYWYQQILGQGPKLLIQFQNNGVVDDSQLPKDRFSAERLKGVDSTLKIQPAKLEDSAVYLCASSQIAVDTQYFGPGTRLTVL.

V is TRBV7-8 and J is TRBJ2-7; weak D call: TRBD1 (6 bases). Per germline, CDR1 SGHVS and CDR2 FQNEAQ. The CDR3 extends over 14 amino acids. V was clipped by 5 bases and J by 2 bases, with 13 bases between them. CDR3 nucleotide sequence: TGTGCCAGCAGCAGCCGGGACAAGACCTACGAGCAGTACTTC. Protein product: CASSSRDKTYEQYF.

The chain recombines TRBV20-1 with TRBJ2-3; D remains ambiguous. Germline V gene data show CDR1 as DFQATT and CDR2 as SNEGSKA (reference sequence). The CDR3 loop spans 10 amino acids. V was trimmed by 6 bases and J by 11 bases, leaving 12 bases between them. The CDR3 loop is CSAKPQRQYF. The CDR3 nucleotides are TGCAGTGCCAAGCCTCAGAGGCAGTATTTT.

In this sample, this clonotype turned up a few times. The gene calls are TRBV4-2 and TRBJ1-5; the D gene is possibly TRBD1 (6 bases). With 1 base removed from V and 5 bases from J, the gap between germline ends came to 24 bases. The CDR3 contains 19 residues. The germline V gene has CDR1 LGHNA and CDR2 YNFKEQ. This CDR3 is CASSQASAGANSWDQPQHF. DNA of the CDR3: TGTGCCAGCAGCCAAGCATCCGCAGGGGCCAACTCCTGGGATCAGCCCCAGCATTTT.

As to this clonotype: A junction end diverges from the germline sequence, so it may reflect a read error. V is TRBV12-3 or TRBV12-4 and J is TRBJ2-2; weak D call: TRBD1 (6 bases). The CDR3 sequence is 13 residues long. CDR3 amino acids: CASSSRGSGKLFF. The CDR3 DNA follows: TGTGCCAGCAGTTCCAGGGGCTCCGGGAAGCTGTTTTTT.

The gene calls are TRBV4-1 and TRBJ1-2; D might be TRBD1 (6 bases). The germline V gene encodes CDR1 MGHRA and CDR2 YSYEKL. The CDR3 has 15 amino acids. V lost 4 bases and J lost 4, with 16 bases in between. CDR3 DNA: TGCGCCAGCAGCCCTTTCAAAAGGGGGGTCTATGGCTACACCTTC. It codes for CASSPFKRGVYGYTF.

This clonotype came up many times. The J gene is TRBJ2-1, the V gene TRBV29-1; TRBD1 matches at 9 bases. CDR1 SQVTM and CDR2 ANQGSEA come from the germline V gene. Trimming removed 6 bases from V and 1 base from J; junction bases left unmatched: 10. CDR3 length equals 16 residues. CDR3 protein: CSVRGTGTGSYNEQFF. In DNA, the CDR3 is TGCAGCGTGAGGGGGACGGGGACAGGGTCCTACAATGAGCAGTTCTTC.

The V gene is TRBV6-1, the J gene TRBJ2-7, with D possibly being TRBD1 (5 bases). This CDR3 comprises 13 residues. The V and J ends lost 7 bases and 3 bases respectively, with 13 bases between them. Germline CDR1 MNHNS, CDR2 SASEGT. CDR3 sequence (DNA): TGTGCCAGCACTAACGATAGGGGCTACGAGCAGTACTTC. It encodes CASTNDRGYEQYF.

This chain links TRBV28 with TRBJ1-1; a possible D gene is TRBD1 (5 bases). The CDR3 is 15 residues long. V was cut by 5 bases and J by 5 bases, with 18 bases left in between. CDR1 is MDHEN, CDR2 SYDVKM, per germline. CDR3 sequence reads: CASSIRGAVLTEAFF. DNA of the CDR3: TGTGCCAGCAGTATAAGAGGGGCGGTTTTGACTGAAGCTTTCTTT.

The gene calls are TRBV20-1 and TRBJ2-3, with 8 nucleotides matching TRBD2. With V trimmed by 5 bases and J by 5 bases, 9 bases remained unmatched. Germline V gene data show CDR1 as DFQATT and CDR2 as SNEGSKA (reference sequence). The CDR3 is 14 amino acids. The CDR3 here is CSADSGMAGDTQYF. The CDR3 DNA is TGCAGTGCTGATAGCGGGATGGCGGGAGATACGCAGTATTTT.

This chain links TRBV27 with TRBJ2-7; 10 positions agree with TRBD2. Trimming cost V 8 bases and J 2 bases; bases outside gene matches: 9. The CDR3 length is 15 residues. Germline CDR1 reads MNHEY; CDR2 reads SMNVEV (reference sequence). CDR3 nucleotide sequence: TGTGCCAGCCGGTGGCTAGCGGGGGAAACCTACGAGCAGTACTTC. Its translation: CASRWLAGETYEQYF.

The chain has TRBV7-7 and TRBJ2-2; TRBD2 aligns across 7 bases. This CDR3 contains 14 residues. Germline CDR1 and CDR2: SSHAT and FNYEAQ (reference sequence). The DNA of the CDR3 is TGTGCTAGCGGGCCAATAGGGGCCACCGGGGAGCTGTTTTTT. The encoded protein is CASGPIGATGELFF.

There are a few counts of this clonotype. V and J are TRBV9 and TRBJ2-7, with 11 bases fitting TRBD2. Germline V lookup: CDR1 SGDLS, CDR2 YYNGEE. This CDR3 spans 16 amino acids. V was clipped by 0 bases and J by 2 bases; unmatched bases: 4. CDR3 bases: TGTGCCAGCAGCGTAGCGACTAGCGGGGAGACCTACGAGCAGTACTTC. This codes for CASSVATSGETYEQYF.

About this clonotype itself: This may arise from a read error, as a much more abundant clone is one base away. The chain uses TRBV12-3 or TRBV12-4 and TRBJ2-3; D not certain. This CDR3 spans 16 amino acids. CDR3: CASSFRVEAQRNTQNF. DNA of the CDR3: TGTGCCAGCAGTTTCAGAGTGGAAGCTCAGAGGAATACGCAGAATTTT.

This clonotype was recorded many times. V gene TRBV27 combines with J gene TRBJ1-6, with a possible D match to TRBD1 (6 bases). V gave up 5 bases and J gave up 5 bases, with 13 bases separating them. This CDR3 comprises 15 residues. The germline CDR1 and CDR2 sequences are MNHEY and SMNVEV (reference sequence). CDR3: CASSGIGGHNSPLHF. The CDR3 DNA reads TGTGCCAGCAGTGGTATTGGGGGGCATAATTCACCCCTCCACTTT.

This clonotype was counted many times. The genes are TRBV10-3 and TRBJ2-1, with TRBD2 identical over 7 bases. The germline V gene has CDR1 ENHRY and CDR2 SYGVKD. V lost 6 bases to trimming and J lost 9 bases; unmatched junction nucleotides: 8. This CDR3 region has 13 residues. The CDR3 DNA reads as TGTGCCATCAGGAACGCGGGAGCTTTTGAGCAGTTCTTC. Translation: CAIRNAGAFEQFF.

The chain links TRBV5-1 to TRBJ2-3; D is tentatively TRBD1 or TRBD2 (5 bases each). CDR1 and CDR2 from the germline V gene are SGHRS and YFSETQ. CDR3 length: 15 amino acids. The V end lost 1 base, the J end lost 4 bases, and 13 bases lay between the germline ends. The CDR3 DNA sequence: TGCGCCAGCAGCTTGCGACCCCGAGGGGCAGATACGCAGTATTTT. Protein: CASSLRPRGADTQYF. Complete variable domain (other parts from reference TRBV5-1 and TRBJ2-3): KAGVTQTPRYLIKTRGQQVTLSCSPISGHRSVSWYQQTPGQGLQFLFEYFSETQRNKGNFPGRFSGRQFSNSRSEMNVSTLELGDSALYLCASSLRPRGADTQYFGPGTRLTVL.

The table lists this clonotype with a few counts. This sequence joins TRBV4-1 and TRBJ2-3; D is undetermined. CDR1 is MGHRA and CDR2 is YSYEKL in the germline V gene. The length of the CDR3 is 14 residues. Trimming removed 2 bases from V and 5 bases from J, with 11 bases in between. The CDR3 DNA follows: TGCGCCAGCAGCCAACCCAGAGTTGGAGATACGCAGTATTTT. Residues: CASSQPRVGDTQYF.